The T cell receptor (beta chain) described here comes from a study of T cell clonotyping in hematopoietic cell transplantation (dated by TCRdb to the early 2020s). Looking at the study overall: In the study, around 130 blood samples were gathered from roughly 33 consecutive transplant recipients and their related donors. Patient recruitment ran from 2015 to January 2017, and follow-up continued until late 2020 or death. Overall results and qualifications from the work: Sample size was limited, and cells were not sorted, so CD4 and CD8 repertoire contributions could not be separated. Only a small fraction of recipient repertoires overlapped donor repertoires, with over 97% appearing de novo at the given depth. Donor and pretransplant recipient Inverse Simpson Index values predicted broader posttransplant TCR repertoire diversity. A decrease in recipient TCR diversity was observed after transplant, and a progressive increase in pathologically expanded clonotypes was seen from day 30 to day 180.

The CDR3 goes from the cysteine to the phenylalanine over 14 residues. Only CDR3 DNA is held: 42 bases, read in frame from base 1. The germline V gene supplies CDR1 MGHDK and CDR2 SYGVNS. V lost 9 bases and J lost 3 bases; the stretch between them is 16 bases long. Note on this clone: It lacks a known antigen. No much larger clone exists at a distance of one base, and base qualities are not known.

Blood samples for TCR beta sequencing were provided by related transplant donors. Using Nuclei Lysis Solution, genomic DNA was extracted from unfractionated peripheral blood mononuclear cells that were either fresh or cryopreserved. The immunoSEQ assay, a bias-controlled multiplex PCR with V- and J-specific primers, was used to amplify TCR beta CDR3 regions from genomic DNA. In a second PCR step, a proprietary barcode and Illumina adapter sequences were attached to the CDR3 amplicons. CDR3 libraries were sequenced on an Illumina MiSeq instrument. On the authors' methods: Export and quality control were performed with immunoSEQ Analyzer 3.0, and downstream analyses were performed with R Bioconductor and Immunarch. Only productive rearrangements in the normalized downsampled data set went into calculating the repertoire metrics. In the normalized cohort, clonotypes with more than 5 templates were defined as pathologically expanded. The Inverse Simpson Index served as the measure of repertoire diversity. CMV-specificity analyses were carried out on the non-normalized data set to capture all clonotypes. The source is immuneACCESS, and TCRdb retained only in-frame sequences with V and J called. Part of the clones is not carried over; for the studies checked, unresolved V genes explain less than half of this, and the remainder is unexplained. That table is the source of V, J and clone size, and D and trimming were worked out from the DNA. The sample profile shows about 36,000 clones; over 80% of them were found once. The ten biggest clones cover just under 2% of the sample.

The chain is encoded by TRBV25-1 joined to TRBJ2-3; TRBD1 could be the D gene, as 6 bases match. The sequencing sample was made of peripheral blood mononuclear cells. The receptor was isolated from a woman aged 40 to 50 in good health. Some clones in this sample may be carry-over from other donors' samples. The encoded CDR3 is CASALGALTDTQYF. The DNA is TGTGCCAGTGCATTGGGGGCCTTAACAGATACGCAGTATTTT.